The 2 T cell receptor beta chains below come from one sample, sequenced in a study of spatial heterogeneity in lung cancer. Sample time point: blood at routine non-recurrence follow-up after resection. Whole RNA, isolated from tumor, nontumor lung or frozen PBMC, was sequenced without prior sorting. TCRdb reprocessed the 5' RACE reads via MiXCR and lists one record per CDR3 protein. Here the sample spans around 110,000 distinct CDR3 sequences, 10% to 15% being singletons. The sequencing here drew on PBMCs, taken at follow-up. The source of these receptors is a male donor with early-stage non-small cell lung cancer.

This clonotype was observed many times. The V gene is TRBV10-3, the J gene TRBJ1-5; weak D call: TRBD1 (6 bases). Trimming took off 0 bases at V and 4 bases at J, with 10 bases between the two ends. Germline V gene sequence: CDR1 ENHRY, CDR2 SYGVKD. The CDR3 covers 15 residues. The CDR3 nucleotides read TGTGCCATCAGTGAGTCGGACAGCGGGAATCAGCCCCAGCATTTT. This gives the protein CAISESDSGNQPQHF.

A few counts support this clonotype. This chain connects TRBV18 to TRBJ1-2, with D perhaps TRBD1 (5 bases). Germline V CDR1 and CDR2: KGHSH, LQKENI. The CDR3 sequence is 15 residues long. The V end was cut by 3 bases, the J end by 5 bases, with 16 bases between. The CDR3 spells CASSPMIREEYGYTF. CDR3 nucleotides: TGTGCCAGCTCACCGATGATCAGGGAGGAGTATGGCTACACCTTC. The entire variable domain, with the rest obtained from reference TRBV18 and TRBJ1-2, is as follows: NAGVMQNPRHLVRRRGQEARLRCSPMKGHSHVYWYRQLPEEGLKFMVYLQKENIIDESGMPKERFSAEFPKEGPSILRIQQVVRGDSAAYFCASSPMIREEYGYTFGSGTRLTVV.